This T cell receptor (beta chain) was found in a study of regulatory T cells in long-lasting Graves disease. The overall study: Antithyroid drugs had been given to newly diagnosed Graves' patients for under 3 months.

Time point defined: newly diagnosed GD, antithyroid drugs for less than 3 months. The TCR library was made from RNA extracted from PBMCs. Investigators prepared the TCR beta libraries by applying iRepertoire HTBI primers and Arm-PCR of CDR3 regions. Via MiXCR, TCRdb re-called the multiplex PCR reads, giving one row per CDR3 protein. The profile shows around 420,000 distinct CDR3 sequences, 15% of them singletons. The CDR3 is 16 residues long. Germline V gives CDR1 SGHDN, CDR2 FVKESK. V lost 4 bases and J 6 bases, leaving 20 bases between the germline ends. General study points: Having only a small sample size may have limited accuracy. Persistent disease preferred TRBV28, TRBJ1-2 and TRBJ2-5; new disease, TRBV20-1 and TRBJ2-1. Persistent Graves' patients showed less TCR diversity than newly diagnosed patients showed.

This clonotype was seen at least ten times. Its antigen is unidentified. Another study also made use of these data, one on T cells in Graves' hyperthyroidism and ophthalmopathy.

The sample was peripheral blood mononuclear cells (PBMCs), taken at new diagnosis, from a patient treated with antithyroid drugs. The chain uses TRBV14 and TRBJ2-3; TRBD2 might be the D (6 bases). This clonotype originated in a woman aged 40 to 50 with Graves disease. Written as DNA, the CDR3 is TGTGCCAGCAGCCCGCCCGGGGGTCGGGTTGTTGATACGCAGTATTTT. Translated, it gives CASSPPGGRVVDTQYF.